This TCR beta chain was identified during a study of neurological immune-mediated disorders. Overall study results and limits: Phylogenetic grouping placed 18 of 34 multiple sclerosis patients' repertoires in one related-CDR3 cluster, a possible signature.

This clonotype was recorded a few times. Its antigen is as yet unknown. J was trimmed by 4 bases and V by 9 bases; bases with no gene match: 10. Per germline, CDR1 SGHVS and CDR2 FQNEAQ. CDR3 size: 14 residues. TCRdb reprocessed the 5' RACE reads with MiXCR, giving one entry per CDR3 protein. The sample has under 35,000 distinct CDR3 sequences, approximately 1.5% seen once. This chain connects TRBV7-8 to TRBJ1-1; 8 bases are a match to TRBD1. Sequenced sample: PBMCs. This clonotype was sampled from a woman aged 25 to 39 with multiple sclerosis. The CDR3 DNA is TGTGCCAGTTCTCCCGCGGACAGGGCCACTGAAGCTTTCTTT. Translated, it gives CASSPADRATEAFF.